The 10 T cell receptor beta chains below all came from one sample that was sequenced in a study of T-cell reconstitution after alpha-beta-depleted transplantation in children. As it was prepared, the TCRbeta library received unique molecular identifiers. TCRdb passed the PCR reads through MiXCR, listing each CDR3 protein once. The table lists about 400,000 distinct CDR3 sequences, roughly 15% of them singletons. Source: PBMCs, mostly from graft donor cells, taken 360 days after TCRalphabeta/CD19-depleted stem cell transplant. Receptors were obtained from a boy under two years old who had a stem cell transplant for Wiskott-Aldrich syndrome, so the T cells may come from the graft donor.

The chain carries TRBV7-9 and TRBJ2-4, with D unclear. V lost 3 bases and J lost 1, with 7 bases in between. This CDR3 is built from 14 residues. The germline V gene has CDR1 SEHNR and CDR2 FQNEAQ (reference sequence). CDR3 in amino acids: CASSFLQAKNIQYF. The CDR3 DNA is TGTGCCAGCAGCTTCCTTCAGGCCAAAAACATTCAGTACTTC.

The rearrangement links TRBV5-1 to TRBJ1-1; D not resolved. V gave up 4 bases and J gave up 0 bases, with 13 bases separating them. The germline CDR1 and CDR2 sequences are SGHRS and YFSETQ. This CDR3 region has 15 residues. For the CDR3, the DNA is TGCGCCAGCAGCCGGCGAGAGGGCATGAACACTGAAGCTTTCTTT. Translated, it gives CASSRREGMNTEAFF.

The rearrangement joins TRBV4-3 to TRBJ2-1; D is unresolved. The CDR3 is 19 residues long. V was shortened by 1 base and J by 2 bases, with 21 bases between the two germline ends. The germline gives CDR1 LGHNA, CDR2 YSLEER. The CDR3: CASSQAILNSVSPYNEQFF. DNA of the CDR3: TGCGCCAGCAGCCAAGCCATTCTAAACTCGGTCTCTCCCTACAATGAGCAGTTCTTC.

This clonotype has a count of ten or more. This sequence joins TRBV18 and TRBJ2-1; the match to TRBD2 covers 7 bases. With V trimmed by 3 bases and J by 3 bases, 5 bases remained unmatched. The CDR3 totals 15 residues. Germline V gives CDR1 KGHSH, CDR2 LQKENI. DNA of the CDR3: TGTGCCAGCTCACCCCGGGACTACGTCTACAATGAGCAGTTCTTC. This encodes CASSPRDYVYNEQFF.

The chain employs TRBV6-1 and TRBJ1-2; D is undetermined. The germline V gene has CDR1 MNHNS and CDR2 SASEGT. This CDR3 spans 15 amino acids. Trimming pared 5 bases from V and 6 bases from J, leaving 19 bases between. Written as DNA, the CDR3 is TGTGCCAGCAGTAGTCTCCGGGGAAGCTCTAATGGCTACACCTTC. As protein: CASSSLRGSSNGYTF.

This clonotype was seen only once. CDR3 bases: TGTGCCAGCAGTGTTGGCCGACCTTACAATGAGCAGTTCTTC. It yields the protein CASSVGRPYNEQFF. The chain has TRBV6-1 and TRBJ2-1; D remains ambiguous. The CDR3 spans 14 residues. Trimming stripped 4 bases from V and 4 bases from J, with 11 bases between. Germline loops: CDR1 MNHNS, CDR2 SASEGT.

This clonotype showed up just a few times. The chain joins TRBV24-1 to TRBJ2-1; the match to TRBD2 covers 8 bases. The length of the CDR3 is 16 residues. The V gene's germline CDR1 is KGHDR and CDR2 SFDVKD. V lost 4 bases and J lost 0; bases outside the gene matches: 4. CDR3 coding DNA: TGTGCCACCAGTGACCCCCTAGCGGGCTCCTACAATGAGCAGTTCTTC. It specifies CATSDPLAGSYNEQFF.

The table lists this clonotype with a few counts. The chain employs TRBV6-5 and TRBJ2-5, with 8 bases fitting TRBD1. The germline V gene has CDR1 MNHEY and CDR2 SVGAGI. This CDR3 is 15 amino acids long. V was pared by 1 base and J by 4 bases, with 5 bases of the junction left unmatched. CDR3 in DNA: TGTGCCAGCAGTTACTTTACAGGGGGACGAGAGACCCAGTACTTC. Its translation is CASSYFTGGRETQYF.

This clonotype was seen a handful of times. DNA of the CDR3: TGTGCCAGCAGCTCCGGTGGGGCGCAGTATTTT. Its translation is CASSSGGAQYF. The chain links TRBV11-2 to TRBJ2-3, with D hard to call. Trimming removed 4 bases at V and 10 bases at J, with 9 bases between. CDR1 and CDR2 (germline): SGHAT, FQNNGV. The CDR3 sequence is 11 residues long.

This clonotype was seen a handful of times. This chain uses TRBV29-1 with TRBJ2-7; TRBD1 might be the D (5 bases). Per the germline V gene, CDR1 is SQVTM and CDR2 is ANQGSEA. Deletions cut 4 bases from V and 0 bases from J, with 13 bases between. The CDR3 is made up of 14 amino acids. CDR3 sequence: CSVVKTALSYEQYF. The CDR3 DNA is TGCAGCGTTGTCAAGACAGCCCTCTCCTACGAGCAGTACTTC.